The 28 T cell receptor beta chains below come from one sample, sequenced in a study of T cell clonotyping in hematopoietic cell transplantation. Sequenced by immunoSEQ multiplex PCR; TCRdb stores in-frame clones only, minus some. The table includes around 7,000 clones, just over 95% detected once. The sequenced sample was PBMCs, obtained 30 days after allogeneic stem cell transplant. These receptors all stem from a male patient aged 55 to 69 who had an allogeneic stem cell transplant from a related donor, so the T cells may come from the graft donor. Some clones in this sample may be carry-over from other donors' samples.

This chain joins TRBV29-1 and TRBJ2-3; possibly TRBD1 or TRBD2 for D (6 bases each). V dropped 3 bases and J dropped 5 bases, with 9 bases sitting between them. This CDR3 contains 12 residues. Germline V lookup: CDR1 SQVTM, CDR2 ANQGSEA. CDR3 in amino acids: CSVDRGGDTQYF. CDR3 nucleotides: TGCAGCGTTGACAGGGGAGGAGATACGCAGTATTTT.

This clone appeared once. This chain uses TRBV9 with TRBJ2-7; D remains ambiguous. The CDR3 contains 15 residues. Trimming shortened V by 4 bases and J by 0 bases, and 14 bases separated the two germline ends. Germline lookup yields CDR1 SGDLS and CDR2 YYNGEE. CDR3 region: CASSPQAVDSYEQYF. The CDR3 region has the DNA TGTGCCAGCAGCCCCCAGGCGGTGGACTCCTACGAGCAGTACTTC.

The CDR3 nucleotides are TGTGCCAGCAGCTTATTTCGGACAGGGGAATTGTATGGGGCCAACGTCCTGACTTTC. Protein product: CASSLFRTGELYGANVLTF. V usage is TRBV13 and J usage is TRBJ2-6; 9 bases are a match to TRBD1. V lost 2 bases, J lost 3 bases, and 11 bases stayed unmatched. The CDR3 spans 19 residues. The germline V gene has CDR1 PRHDT and CDR2 FYEKMQ (reference sequence).

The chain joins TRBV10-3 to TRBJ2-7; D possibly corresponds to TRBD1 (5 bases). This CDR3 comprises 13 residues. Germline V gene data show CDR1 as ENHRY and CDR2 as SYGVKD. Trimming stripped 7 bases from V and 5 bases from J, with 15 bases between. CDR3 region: CAIMGREINEQYF. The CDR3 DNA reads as TGTGCCATCATGGGCAGGGAAATCAACGAGCAGTACTTC.

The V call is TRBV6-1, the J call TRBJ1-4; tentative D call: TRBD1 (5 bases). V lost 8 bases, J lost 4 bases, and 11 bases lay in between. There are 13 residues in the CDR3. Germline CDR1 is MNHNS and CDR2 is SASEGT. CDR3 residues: CASERGGNEKLFF. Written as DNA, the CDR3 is TGTGCCAGCGAAAGGGGCGGTAATGAAAAACTGTTTTTT.

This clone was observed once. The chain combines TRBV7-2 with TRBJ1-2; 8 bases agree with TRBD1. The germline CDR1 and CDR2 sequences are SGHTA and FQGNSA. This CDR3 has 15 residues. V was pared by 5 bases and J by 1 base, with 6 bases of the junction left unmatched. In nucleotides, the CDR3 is TGTGCCAGCAGCATTTGGACAGGGAGTAACTATGGCTACACCTTC. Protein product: CASSIWTGSNYGYTF.

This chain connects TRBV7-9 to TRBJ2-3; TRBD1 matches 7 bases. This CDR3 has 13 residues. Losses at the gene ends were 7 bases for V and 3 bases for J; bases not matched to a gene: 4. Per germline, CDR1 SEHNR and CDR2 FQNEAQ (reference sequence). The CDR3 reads CASTGQATDTQYF. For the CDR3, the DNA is TGTGCCAGCACTGGACAGGCTACAGATACGCAGTATTTT.

The DNA of the CDR3 is TGTGCCAGCAGTTCGGGTGGCAGGGGCCAAGAGACCCAGTACTTC. It is translated as CASSSGGRGQETQYF. The chain recombines TRBV28 with TRBJ2-5; a possible D gene is TRBD1 (6 bases). Looked up from germline, CDR1 is MDHEN and CDR2 is SYDVKM. V lost 4 bases to trimming and J lost 1 base, with 13 bases between them. CDR3 length equals 15 residues.

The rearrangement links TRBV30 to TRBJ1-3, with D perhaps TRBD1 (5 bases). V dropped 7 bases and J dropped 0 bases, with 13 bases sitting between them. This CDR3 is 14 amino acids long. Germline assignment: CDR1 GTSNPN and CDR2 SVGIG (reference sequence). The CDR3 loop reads CASGKRDSGNTIYF. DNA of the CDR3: TGTGCCTCAGGGAAACGAGACTCTGGAAACACCATATATTTT.

The CDR3 spells CASSSEAGVAIYGYTF. The CDR3 DNA reads as TGTGCCAGCAGCTCCGAGGCAGGGGTGGCGATCTATGGCTACACCTTC. The chain links TRBV7-2 to TRBJ1-2, with a possible D match to TRBD1 (6 bases). The CDR3 runs to 16 residues. Between the trimmed V and J ends, which lost 4 bases and 4 bases, there was a span of 19 bases. Germline CDR1 reads SGHTA; CDR2 reads FQGNSA.

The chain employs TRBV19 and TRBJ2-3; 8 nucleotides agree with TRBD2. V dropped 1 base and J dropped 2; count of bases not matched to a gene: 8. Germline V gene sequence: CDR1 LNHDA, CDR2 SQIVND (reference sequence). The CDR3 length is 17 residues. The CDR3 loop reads CASSIGGIAGLTDTQYF. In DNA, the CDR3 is TGTGCCAGTAGTATAGGGGGGATAGCGGGGCTCACAGATACGCAGTATTTT.

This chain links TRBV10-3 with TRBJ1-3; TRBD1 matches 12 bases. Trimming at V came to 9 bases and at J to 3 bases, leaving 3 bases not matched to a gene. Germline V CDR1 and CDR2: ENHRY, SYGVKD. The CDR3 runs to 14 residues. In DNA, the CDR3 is TGTGCCATTGGGACAGGGGGCTATGGAAACACCATATATTTT. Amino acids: CAIGTGGYGNTIYF.

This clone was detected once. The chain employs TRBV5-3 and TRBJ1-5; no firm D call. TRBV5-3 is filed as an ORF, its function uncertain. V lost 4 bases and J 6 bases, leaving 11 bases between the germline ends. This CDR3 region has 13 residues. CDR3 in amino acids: CARSAVEPQPQHF. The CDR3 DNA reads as TGTGCCAGAAGCGCGGTCGAGCCTCAGCCCCAGCATTTT.

As DNA, the CDR3 is TGCGCCAGCAGCCAAGTCGGGGGAAGTTGGGGCTACACCTTC. Its translation: CASSQVGGSWGYTF. J is TRBJ1-2 and V is TRBV4-1, with D perhaps TRBD1 (5 bases). V shed 1 base and J shed 8 bases, with 14 bases lying between them. The germline V gene encodes CDR1 MGHRA and CDR2 YSYEKL. This CDR3 has 14 residues.

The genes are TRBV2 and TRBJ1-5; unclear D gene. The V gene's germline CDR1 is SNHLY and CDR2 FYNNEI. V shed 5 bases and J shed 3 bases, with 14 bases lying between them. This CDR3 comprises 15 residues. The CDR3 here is CASSPMEGDNQPQHF. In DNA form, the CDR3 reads TGTGCCAGCAGTCCTATGGAGGGTGACAATCAGCCCCAGCATTTT.

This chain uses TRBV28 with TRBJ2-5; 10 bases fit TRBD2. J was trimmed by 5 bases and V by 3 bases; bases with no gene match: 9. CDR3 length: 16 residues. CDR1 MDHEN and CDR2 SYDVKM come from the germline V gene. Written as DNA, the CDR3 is TGTGCCAGCAGTTTCGCTCCGGGACTAGCGTTTGAGACCCAGTACTTC. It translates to CASSFAPGLAFETQYF.

The CDR3 DNA is TGCGCCAGCAGCCAAGGGAGGGAAGAGCCCCAGCATTTT. Its protein product is CASSQGREEPQHF. This sequence joins TRBV4-3 and TRBJ1-5; no reliable D call. Germline CDR1 and CDR2: LGHNA and YSLEER. This CDR3 has 13 residues. The germline V and J ends were trimmed by 1 base and 8 bases, with 9 bases remaining between them.

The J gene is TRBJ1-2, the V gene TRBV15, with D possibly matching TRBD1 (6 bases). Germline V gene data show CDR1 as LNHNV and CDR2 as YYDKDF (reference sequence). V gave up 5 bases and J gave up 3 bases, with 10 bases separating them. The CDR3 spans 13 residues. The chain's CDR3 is CATSGGADYGYTF. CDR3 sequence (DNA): TGTGCCACCAGCGGGGGGGCTGACTATGGCTACACCTTC.

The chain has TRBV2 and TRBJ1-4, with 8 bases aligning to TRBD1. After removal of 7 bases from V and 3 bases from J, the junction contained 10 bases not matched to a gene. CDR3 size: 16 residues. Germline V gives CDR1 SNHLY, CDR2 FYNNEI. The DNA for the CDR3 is TGTGCCAGCATTCACGACAGGGGTTCGTCTAATGAAAAACTGTTTTTT. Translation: CASIHDRGSSNEKLFF.

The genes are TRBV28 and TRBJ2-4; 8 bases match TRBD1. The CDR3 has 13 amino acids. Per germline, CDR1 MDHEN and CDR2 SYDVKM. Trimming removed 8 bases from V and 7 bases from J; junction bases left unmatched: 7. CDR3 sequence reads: CASLTTGGNIQYF. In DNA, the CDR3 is TGTGCCAGCCTCACTACAGGGGGGAACATTCAGTACTTC.

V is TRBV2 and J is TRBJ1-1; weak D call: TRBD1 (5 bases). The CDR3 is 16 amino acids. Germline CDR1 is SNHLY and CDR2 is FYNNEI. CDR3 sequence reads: CVTSVAGDGMNTEAFF. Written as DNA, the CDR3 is TGTGTCACCAGTGTGGCGGGGGACGGCATGAACACTGAAGCTTTCTTT.

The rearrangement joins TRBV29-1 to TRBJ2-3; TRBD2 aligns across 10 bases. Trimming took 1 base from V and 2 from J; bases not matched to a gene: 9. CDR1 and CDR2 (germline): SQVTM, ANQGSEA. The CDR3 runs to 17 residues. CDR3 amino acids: CSVEGPVTSGVTDTQYF. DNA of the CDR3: TGCAGCGTTGAAGGCCCCGTTACTAGCGGGGTCACAGATACGCAGTATTTT.

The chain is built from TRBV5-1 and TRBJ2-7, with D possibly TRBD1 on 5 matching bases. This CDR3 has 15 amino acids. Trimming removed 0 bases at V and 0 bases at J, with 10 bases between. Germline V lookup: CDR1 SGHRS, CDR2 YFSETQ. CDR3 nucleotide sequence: TGCGCCAGCAGCTTGGCCAGGGCGATCTCCTACGAGCAGTACTTC. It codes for CASSLARAISYEQYF.

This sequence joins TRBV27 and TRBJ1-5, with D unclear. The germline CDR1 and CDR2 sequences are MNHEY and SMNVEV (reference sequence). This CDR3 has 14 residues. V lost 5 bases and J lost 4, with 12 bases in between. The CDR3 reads CASSTRGGNQPQHF. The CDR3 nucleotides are TGTGCCAGCAGTACGCGGGGAGGGAATCAGCCCCAGCATTTT.

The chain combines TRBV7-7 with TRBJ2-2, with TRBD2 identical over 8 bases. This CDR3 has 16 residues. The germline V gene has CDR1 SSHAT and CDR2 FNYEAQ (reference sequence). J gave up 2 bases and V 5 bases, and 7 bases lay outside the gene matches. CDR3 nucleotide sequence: TGTGCCAGCAGCAAGGACGGGGGGGCCAACACCGGGGAGCTGTTTTTT. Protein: CASSKDGGANTGELFF. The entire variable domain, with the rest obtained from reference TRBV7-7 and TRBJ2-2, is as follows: GAGVSQSPRYKVTKRGQDVTLRCDPISSHATLYWYQQALGQGPEFLTYFNYEAQPDKSGLPSDRFSAERPEGSISTLTIQRTEQRDSAMYRCASSKDGGANTGELFFGEGSRLTVL.

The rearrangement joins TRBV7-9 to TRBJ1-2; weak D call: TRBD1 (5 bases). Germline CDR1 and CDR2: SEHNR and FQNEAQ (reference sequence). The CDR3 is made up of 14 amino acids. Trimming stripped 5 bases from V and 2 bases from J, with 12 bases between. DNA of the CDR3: TGTGCCAGCAGCGACAGCGCCGTCAACTATGGCTACACCTTC. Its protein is CASSDSAVNYGYTF.

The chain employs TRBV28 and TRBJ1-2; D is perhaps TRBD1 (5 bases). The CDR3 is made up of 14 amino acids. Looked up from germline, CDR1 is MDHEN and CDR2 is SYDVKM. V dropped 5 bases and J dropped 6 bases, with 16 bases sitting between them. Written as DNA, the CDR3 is TGTGCCAGCAGTCCATCCGGCAGGGTGGATGGCTACACCTTC. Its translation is CASSPSGRVDGYTF.

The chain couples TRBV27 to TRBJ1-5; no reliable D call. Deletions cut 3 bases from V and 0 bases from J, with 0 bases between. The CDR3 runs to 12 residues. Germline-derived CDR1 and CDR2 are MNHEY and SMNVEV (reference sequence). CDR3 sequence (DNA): TGTGCCAGCAGTTTTAGCAATCAGCCCCAGCATTTT. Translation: CASSFSNQPQHF.